What follows are 16 T cell receptor beta chains derived from one specimen sequenced in a study of early T cells in non-severe SARS-CoV-2 infection. Using its own MiXCR run on the 5' RACE reads, TCRdb lists one record per CDR3 protein. Altogether tens of thousands of distinct CDR3 sequences are present, about 4.3% being singletons, with the ten largest covering around 8%. Sample: whole blood. These receptor sequences come from an adult who was a healthcare worker with PCR-confirmed SARS-CoV-2 infection or an uninfected control (not recorded which).

At least ten counts were recorded for this clonotype. This chain joins TRBV7-2 and TRBJ1-6, with 7 bases fitting TRBD1. There are 18 residues in the CDR3. Trimming cost V 4 bases and J 7 bases; bases outside gene matches: 16. The germline V gene has CDR1 SGHTA and CDR2 FQGNSA. The CDR3 nucleotides read TGTGCCAGCAGCTCGTCCGGCAGGGGGGGCATGAGCAATTCACCCCTCCACTTT. This sequence encodes CASSSSGRGGMSNSPLHF.

There are many counts of this clonotype. This chain connects TRBV30 to TRBJ2-3, with 11 bases lining up with TRBD2. The ends lost 0 bases at V and 0 bases at J; junction bases unmatched: 8. Germline loops: CDR1 GTSNPN, CDR2 SVGIG (reference sequence). The CDR3 length is 18 residues. This chain's CDR3 is CAWSVASGGFASTDTQYF. As DNA, the CDR3 is TGTGCCTGGAGTGTAGCTAGCGGGGGGTTTGCTAGCACAGATACGCAGTATTTT.

This clonotype has a count of ten or more. The germline gene is not matched at one end of the junction; a read error may be the cause. This rearrangement joins TRBV11-2 to TRBJ1-2; D not certain. Germline CDR1 is SGHAT and CDR2 is FQNNGV. CDR3 length: 12 amino acids. The CDR3 DNA reads as TGTGCCAGCAGCTTTGGTTCCCTTACCAACCACTTC. It yields the protein CASSFGSLTNHF.

The J gene is TRBJ2-7, the V gene TRBV7-2; 10 bases match TRBD2. Trimming cost V 0 bases and J 2 bases; bases outside gene matches: 4. The CDR3 totals 16 residues. Germline V gives CDR1 SGHTA, CDR2 FQGNSA. Written as DNA, the CDR3 is TGTGCCAGCAGCTTAGCGTCTAGCGGGGGAACCTACGAGCAGTACTTC. Translating it yields CASSLASSGGTYEQYF.

This clonotype was seen at least ten times. The genes are TRBV20-1 and TRBJ2-7; the match to TRBD1 covers 8 bases. The CDR3 is 12 amino acids. The germline V gene encodes CDR1 DFQATT and CDR2 SNEGSKA (reference sequence). V shed 4 bases, J shed 5 bases, and the junction held 4 bases outside the gene matches. Written as DNA, the CDR3 is TGCAGTGCTAACCCGACAGGGGACGAGCAGTACTTC. Its protein product is CSANPTGDEQYF.

The chain recombines TRBV11-2 with TRBJ2-7; D gene uncertain. The CDR3 has 14 residues. V lost 3 bases and J lost 2, with 11 bases in between. Germline V gene data show CDR1 as SGHAT and CDR2 as FQNNGV. This CDR3 reads CASSFAATPYEQYF. CDR3 nucleotide sequence: TGTGCCAGCAGCTTCGCGGCCACCCCCTACGAGCAGTACTTC.

This clonotype was seen at least ten times. The gene calls are TRBV6-1 and TRBJ2-1, with 11 bases fitting TRBD2. Germline trimming cut 6 bases from V and 4 bases from J; bases unmatched to any gene: 11. CDR1 is MNHNS, CDR2 SASEGT, per germline. The CDR3 has 17 amino acids. This CDR3 is CASSSSGLAGGYNEQFF. As DNA, the CDR3 is TGTGCCAGCAGCTCATCGGGGCTAGCGGGGGGTTACAATGAGCAGTTCTTC.

This clonotype was seen repeatedly, ten times or more. The chain recombines TRBV6-1 with TRBJ2-1; possibly TRBD1 for D (6 bases). V was shortened by 8 bases and J by 4 bases, with 15 bases between the two germline ends. Germline V gene data show CDR1 as MNHNS and CDR2 as SASEGT. CDR3 length: 14 amino acids. The CDR3 loop is CASGPGVIYNEQFF. The CDR3 nucleotides are TGTGCCAGCGGCCCAGGGGTGATTTACAATGAGCAGTTCTTC.

At least ten counts were recorded for this clonotype. J is TRBJ2-5 and V is TRBV21-1; the table calls TRBD2, which could not be checked here. TRBV21-1 is an annotated pseudogene. The CDR3 is 14 amino acids. The CDR3 nucleotides are TGTGCCAGCAGGGAGTCTGGGCCAGCGGAGACCCAGTACTTC. Amino acids: CASRESGPAETQYF.

This clonotype was detected many times. In DNA, the CDR3 is TGTGCCAGCAGCCCTAGCTCCTCCAAAAACATTCAGTACTTC. Protein sequence: CASSPSSSKNIQYF. The chain links TRBV11-2 to TRBJ2-4; possibly TRBD2 for D (5 bases). V shed 5 bases and J shed 2 bases, with 10 bases lying between them. This CDR3 is 14 amino acids long. The germline CDR1 and CDR2 sequences are SGHAT and FQNNGV.

The V and J genes are TRBV5-1 and TRBJ2-7; no reliable D call. The CDR3 has 13 amino acids. Germline CDR1 SGHRS, CDR2 YFSETQ. V gave up 0 bases and J gave up 3 bases, with 7 bases separating them. The CDR3 spells CASSLDPNYEQYF. The CDR3 nucleotides are TGCGCCAGCAGCTTGGATCCGAACTACGAGCAGTACTTC.

This clonotype was counted between two and nine times. The DNA for the CDR3 is TGTGCCAGCAGCCAAGAGCCAGGGGCTGATTCACCCCTCCACTTT. It codes for CASSQEPGADSPLHF. The chain joins TRBV3-1 to TRBJ1-6; possible D gene TRBD1, 6 bases. V was shortened by 0 bases and J by 8 bases, with 11 bases between the two germline ends. This CDR3 region has 15 residues. In germline, CDR1 is LGHDT, CDR2 YNNKEL (reference sequence).

The sample holds many counts of this clonotype. This chain connects TRBV2 to TRBJ1-6; a possible D gene is TRBD1 (5 bases). The V gene's germline CDR1 is SNHLY and CDR2 FYNNEI. V was shortened by 6 bases and J by 7 bases, with 13 bases between the two germline ends. The CDR3 runs 14 residues. The CDR3 loop reads CASSVTERNSPLHF. The CDR3 bases are TGTGCCAGCAGCGTGACAGAGAGGAATTCACCCCTCCACTTT.

This clonotype appeared many times. The chain combines TRBV6-5 with TRBJ1-1, with D tentatively TRBD1 (5 bases). Germline assignment: CDR1 MNHEY and CDR2 SVGAGI. CDR3 size: 13 residues. Between the trimmed V and J ends, which lost 0 bases and 8 bases, there was a span of 10 bases. This chain's CDR3 is CASSYSRQIEAFF. CDR3 bases: TGTGCCAGCAGTTACTCTCGACAGATAGAAGCTTTCTTT.

This clonotype was recorded at least ten times. The genes are TRBV6-6 and TRBJ2-7; 8 bases align to TRBD1. This CDR3 spans 16 amino acids. The V and J ends lost 2 bases and 1 base, in that order; junction bases with no gene match: 7. Per the germline V gene, CDR1 is MNHNY and CDR2 is SVGAGI (reference sequence). CDR3 region: CASSYDRGRLSYEQYF. The CDR3 nucleotides read TGTGCCAGCAGTTACGACAGGGGACGCCTATCCTACGAGCAGTACTTC.

This clonotype occurred a few times. The chain joins TRBV9 to TRBJ2-1; 10 nucleotides match TRBD2. Germline CDR1 is SGDLS and CDR2 is YYNGEE. V gave up 4 bases and J gave up 2 bases; unmatched junction bases: 9. The CDR3 contains 17 residues. Here the CDR3 reads CASSPRHSGGTYNEQFF. DNA for the CDR3: TGTGCCAGCAGCCCCCGTCATAGCGGGGGGACCTACAATGAGCAGTTCTTC.